This T cell receptor (beta chain) emerged from a study of radiation and T cells in renal cell carcinoma. Study results and caveats: In blood, top tumor clones expanded by 2 weeks, shrinking by 4.

Time point: blood 2 weeks post-SBRT. The treatment: 15 Gy SBRT to primary tumor, nephrectomy 4 weeks later. Radiation-treated patients gave blood at baseline, week 2 and week 4. Germline CDR1 is WNHNN and CDR2 is SYGVQD (reference sequence). The CDR3 is made up of 12 amino acids. V dropped 4 bases and J dropped 6 bases, with 9 bases sitting between them. Generated by immunoSEQ multiplex PCR, the TCRdb table keeps only in-frame clones and is missing some. The repertoire has some 76,000 clones, 82% of them found once; the top ten carry less than 7%. Note on this clone: Its antigen remains unknown.

This clonotype originated in a man aged 60 to 69 with renal cell carcinoma. This sequence joins TRBV10-1 and TRBJ1-1; unclear D gene. Sequencing used blood, obtained from a patient whose treatment included radiotherapy and nephrectomy. This chain's CDR3 is CASSGANAEAFF. As DNA, the CDR3 is TGCGCCAGCAGTGGGGCAAACGCTGAAGCTTTCTTT.